The 21 T cell receptor beta chains below come from one sample, sequenced in a study of blood T cell repertoires in COVID-19. Clones were sequenced by immunoSEQ multiplex PCR, and TCRdb holds only the in-frame ones, with some missing. This sample has about 160,000 clones, with over 80% found just once. Sequenced: peripheral blood. The receptors were sampled from a man between 65 and 85 years old who had recovered from COVID-19.

The chain joins TRBV7-9 to TRBJ2-7, with TRBD1 identical over 8 bases. Trimming took 7 bases from V and 3 from J; bases not matched to a gene: 8. This CDR3 is built from 14 residues. The germline V gene has CDR1 SEHNR and CDR2 FQNEAQ (reference sequence). The CDR3 here is CASTQTGAFYEQYF. The CDR3 bases are TGTGCCAGCACCCAGACAGGGGCCTTCTACGAGCAGTACTTC.

The CDR3 coding sequence is TGTGCCAGTAGTCCACAGGGGTTCCAAGAGACCCAGTACTTC. It codes for CASSPQGFQETQYF. The chain uses TRBV19 and TRBJ2-5; 7 bases are a match to TRBD1. Germline V CDR1 and CDR2: LNHDA, SQIVND (reference sequence). There are 14 residues in the CDR3. The V segment lost 5 bases and the J segment 1 base; nucleotides outside the gene matches: 4.

This clone was seen more than once but under ten times. Here the CDR3 DNA reads TGTGCCAGCAGCCCCCGTGATCCCGGGGGGGGCTACACCTTC. Translation: CASSPRDPGGGYTF. This chain joins TRBV9 and TRBJ1-2; a weak D match, TRBD1 (5 bases). Trimming stripped 4 bases from V and 8 bases from J, with 18 bases between. Germline CDR1 reads SGDLS; CDR2 reads YYNGEE. This CDR3 comprises 14 residues.

About this clone itself: Different DNA sequences within this sample yield the same CDR3. In nucleotides, the CDR3 is TGTGCCTGGAGTAGCGGCTACGAGCAGTACTTC. As protein: CAWSSGYEQYF. The V and J genes are TRBV30 and TRBJ2-7; weak D call: TRBD2 (5 bases). Trimming removed 2 bases from V and 3 bases from J, with 5 bases in between. CDR1 is GTSNPN and CDR2 is SVGIG in the germline V gene (reference sequence). The CDR3 contains 11 residues.

CDR3 in amino acids: CASSQFSGRPDTQYF. The CDR3 DNA follows: TGCGCCAGCAGCCAATTTAGCGGGAGGCCAGATACGCAGTATTTT. V and J are TRBV4-1 and TRBJ2-3; 10 bases line up with TRBD2. Germline V gene lookup returns CDR1 MGHRA and CDR2 YSYEKL. V lost 2 bases and J lost 4; bases outside the gene matches: 3. This CDR3 is 15 amino acids long.

The chain joins TRBV10-1 to TRBJ2-7; 12 bases are a match to TRBD1. After removal of 6 bases from V and 3 bases from J, the junction contained 9 bases not matched to a gene. Germline CDR1 reads WNHNN; CDR2 reads SYGVQD (reference sequence). CDR3 length equals 16 residues. CDR3 region: CASSLEGTGGCYEQYF. The CDR3 nucleotides are TGCGCCAGCAGCTTGGAGGGGACAGGGGGCTGCTACGAGCAGTACTTC.

DNA for the CDR3: TGTGCCAGCAGCTTAAATCCCCACAGGGAGACAGATACGCAGTATTTT. This sequence encodes CASSLNPHRETDTQYF. The V gene is TRBV7-6, the J gene TRBJ2-3; D might be TRBD1 (6 bases). The CDR3 sequence is 16 residues long. The V end lost 2 bases, the J end lost 3 bases, and 15 bases lay between the germline ends. Germline V gene sequence: CDR1 SGHVS, CDR2 FNYEAQ.

This chain uses TRBV19 with TRBJ1-5; D might be TRBD1 (6 bases). The V end lost 4 bases, the J end lost 2 bases, and 6 bases lay between the germline ends. CDR3 length equals 13 residues. The germline V gene has CDR1 LNHDA and CDR2 SQIVND (reference sequence). CDR3 in amino acids: CASSRQGNQPQHF. CDR3 nucleotides: TGTGCCAGTAGTAGACAGGGCAATCAGCCCCAGCATTTT. Full variable domain (rest looked up from reference TRBV19 and TRBJ1-5): DGGITQSPKYLFRKEGQNVTLSCEQNLNHDAMYWYRQDPGQGLRLIYYSQIVNDFQKGDIAEGYSVSREKKESFPLTVTSAQKNPTAFYLCASSRQGNQPQHFGDGTRLSIL.

The J gene is TRBJ2-7, the V gene TRBV6-2 or TRBV6-3, with TRBD2 matching 14 bases. Germline V lookup: CDR1 MNHEY, CDR2 SVGEGT. CDR3 length: 16 amino acids. V dropped 6 bases and J dropped 4; count of bases not matched to a gene: 8. Here the CDR3 reads CASSLVGTSGSYEQYF. The CDR3 coding sequence is TGTGCCAGCAGCCTAGTGGGGACTAGCGGGAGTTACGAGCAGTACTTC.

This chain uses TRBV28 with TRBJ1-1, with no clear D. The germline V gene encodes CDR1 MDHEN and CDR2 SYDVKM. The CDR3 consists of 11 residues. Trimming pared 5 bases from V and 8 bases from J, leaving 9 bases between. The CDR3 spells CASSREWEAFF. CDR3 nucleotide sequence: TGTGCCAGCAGTAGGGAGTGGGAAGCTTTCTTT.

The CDR3 nucleotides read TGTGCCAGTAGTATAGCGGGGGTTCTCACCGGGGAGCTGTTTTTT. It translates to CASSIAGVLTGELFF. The chain links TRBV19 to TRBJ2-2; D might be TRBD2 (6 bases). V gave up 1 base and J gave up 4 bases, with 10 bases separating them. Germline values: CDR1 LNHDA, CDR2 SQIVND (reference sequence). This CDR3 is built from 15 residues.

The gene calls are TRBV4-1 and TRBJ2-1, with TRBD2 identical over 11 bases. Unmatched junction bases numbered 1, after V lost 4 bases and J lost 8 bases. The CDR3 has 13 residues. The germline gives CDR1 MGHRA, CDR2 YSYEKL. The CDR3 DNA reads TGCGCCAGCAGCCTAGCGGGAGGGGATGAGCAGTTCTTC. Translation gives CASSLAGGDEQFF.

The V call is TRBV5-4, the J call TRBJ1-4, with 9 bases matching TRBD1. After removal of 3 bases from V and 0 bases from J, the junction contained 3 bases not matched to a gene. CDR3 length: 16 residues. From germline, CDR1 is SGHNT and CDR2 YYREEE (reference sequence). CDR3 in DNA: TGTGCCAGCAGCTCCGGGACAGGGTCAACTAATGAAAAACTGTTTTTT. The encoded protein is CASSSGTGSTNEKLFF.

The V call is TRBV5-1, the J call TRBJ2-7, with 9 nucleotides matching TRBD2. Germline CDR1 and CDR2: SGHRS and YFSETQ. V shed 4 bases, J shed 0 bases, and the junction held 14 bases outside the gene matches. CDR3 size: 18 residues. CDR3 DNA sequence: TGCGCCAGCAGCCTCCCGCGGCGGGAGGGCTCCTCCTCCTACGAGCAGTACTTC. Its protein is CASSLPRREGSSSYEQYF.

This chain joins TRBV2 and TRBJ1-1; 10 nucleotides agree with TRBD1. Germline V lookup: CDR1 SNHLY, CDR2 FYNNEI. The CDR3 extends over 14 amino acids. V was pared by 7 bases and J by 4 bases, with 6 bases of the junction left unmatched. The CDR3 is CASTRTGGGTEAFF. For the CDR3, the DNA is TGTGCCAGCACGCGGACAGGGGGGGGCACTGAAGCTTTCTTT.

This chain joins TRBV11-2 and TRBJ2-2, with a tentative D call TRBD2 (5 bases). CDR1 and CDR2 from the germline V gene are SGHAT and FQNNGV. The CDR3 extends over 17 amino acids. V was pared by 4 bases and J by 0 bases, with 15 bases between. The CDR3 sequence is CASSWPTAGANTGELFF. In DNA form, the CDR3 reads TGTGCCAGCAGCTGGCCCACGGCGGGCGCGAACACCGGGGAGCTGTTTTTT.

The chain combines TRBV7-8 with TRBJ2-2, with 8 bases aligning to TRBD1. Germline lookup yields CDR1 SGHVS and CDR2 FQNEAQ. The CDR3 is 16 amino acids. V lost 5 bases and J lost 1; bases outside the gene matches: 6. The CDR3 spells CASSARQGRNTGELFF. The DNA for the CDR3 is TGTGCCAGCAGCGCCCGACAGGGGAGGAACACCGGGGAGCTGTTTTTT.

The CDR3 bases are TGTGCCAGCAGCCAAGATTCGGGGTATGGCTACACCTTC. Protein sequence: CASSQDSGYGYTF. The V call is TRBV3-1 (or the pseudogene TRBV3-2), the J call TRBJ1-2; D is unresolved. The CDR3 length is 13 residues. Germline CDR1 reads LGHDT; CDR2 reads YNNKEL (reference sequence). V shed 0 bases and J shed 5 bases, with 7 bases lying between them.

In regard to this clone: Relative to the germline gene, one junction end is altered; a read error may explain this. The V and J genes are TRBV15 and TRBJ2-7; 9 nucleotides agree with TRBD2. CDR3 length equals 16 residues. Germline values: CDR1 LNHNV, CDR2 YYDKDF (reference sequence). The chain's CDR3 is CATSRDRGTSSHEQYF. As DNA, the CDR3 is TGTGCCACCAGCAGAGATCGAGGGACTAGCTCCCACGAGCAGTACTTC.

The chain couples TRBV28 to TRBJ1-4; TRBD1 matches 8 bases. This CDR3 is 12 amino acids long. Germline assignment: CDR1 MDHEN and CDR2 SYDVKM. With V trimmed by 7 bases and J by 7 bases, 2 bases remained unmatched. CDR3 bases: TGTGCCAGCACGGACAGGGTTGAAAAACTGTTTTTT. The encoded protein is CASTDRVEKLFF.

The CDR3 sequence is CASLLSVQGGTEAFF. CDR3 bases: TGTGCCAGCCTATTATCCGTACAGGGGGGCACTGAAGCTTTCTTT. The chain joins TRBV28 to TRBJ1-1, with 8 bases lining up with TRBD1. The CDR3 is made up of 15 amino acids. CDR1 MDHEN and CDR2 SYDVKM come from the germline V gene. V trimming: 8 bases; J trimming: 4 bases; junction bases outside the gene matches: 12.